Each of the 2 T cell receptor beta chains below was sequenced from the same sample in a study of CD8 T cells in ankylosing spondylitis. MiXCR was run by TCRdb on the 5' RACE reads, yielding one entry per CDR3 protein. The table records 150,000 to 200,000 distinct CDR3 sequences, 10% to 15% of them present only once. Sequencing used blood, either unsorted or a sorted T cell fraction (not recorded which). The receptors originated from a female donor with ankylosing spondylitis or in good health (not recorded which).

This clonotype has a handful of counts. The rearrangement links TRBV3-1 to TRBJ1-1, with 7 bases identical to TRBD1. CDR1 LGHDT and CDR2 YNNKEL come from the germline V gene (reference sequence). The CDR3 runs 15 residues. The V segment lost 3 bases and the J segment 1 base; nucleotides outside the gene matches: 5. The CDR3 nucleotides read TGTGCCAGCAGCCAGCGTGGACAGGCGAACACTGAAGCTTTCTTT. It codes for CASSQRGQANTEAFF.

Ten or more counts support this clonotype. J is TRBJ1-5 and V is TRBV18; weak D call: TRBD1 (6 bases). The CDR3 loop spans 14 amino acids. V lost 2 bases to trimming and J lost 7 bases, with 12 bases between them. In germline, CDR1 is KGHSH, CDR2 LQKENI. The CDR3 here is CASSPSGGEQPQHF. CDR3 coding DNA: TGTGCCAGCTCACCATCTGGGGGCGAACAGCCCCAGCATTTT. The variable domain in full, with the rest retrieved from reference TRBV18 and TRBJ1-5, is NAGVMQNPRHLVRRRGQEARLRCSPMKGHSHVYWYRQLPEEGLKFMVYLQKENIIDESGMPKERFSAEFPKEGPSILRIQQVVRGDSAAYFCASSPSGGEQPQHFGDGTRLSIL.